These 27 T cell receptor beta chains share one sample of origin, sequenced in a study of T-cell memory formation after mild COVID-19. TCRdb reprocessed the 5' RACE reads with MiXCR, giving one entry per CDR3 protein. The sample holds hundreds of thousands of distinct CDR3 sequences, about a fifth seen once. Sequencing was carried out using PBMCs or a T cell subset sorted from them (not recorded which). The receptors were sampled from an adult woman who had mild COVID-19 (a few samples of this study predate the infection). Cell type and time point are not known.

Only a few counts were recorded for this clonotype. The chain couples TRBV12-3 or TRBV12-4 to TRBJ2-3; the match to TRBD2 covers 13 bases. The CDR3 contains 16 residues. Losses at the gene ends were 8 bases for V and 2 bases for J; bases not matched to a gene: 7. The CDR3 loop is CASSMGLAGITDTQYF. The CDR3 coding sequence is TGTGCCAGCTCCATGGGACTAGCGGGAATCACAGATACGCAGTATTTT.

V and J are TRBV7-9 and TRBJ2-3; 13 bases align to TRBD2. The V and J ends lost 5 bases and 4 bases, in that order; junction bases with no gene match: 15. This CDR3 has 19 amino acids. Germline-derived CDR1 and CDR2 are SEHNR and FQNEAQ (reference sequence). This chain's CDR3 is CASSGPGLAGNWAADTQYF. CDR3 in DNA: TGTGCCAGCAGCGGACCGGGACTAGCGGGAAATTGGGCCGCAGATACGCAGTATTTT.

This clonotype has just a few counts. This chain links TRBV15 with TRBJ2-5; a weak D match, TRBD1 (6 bases). Between the trimmed V and J ends, which lost 5 bases and 9 bases, there was a span of 22 bases. Germline lookup yields CDR1 LNHNV and CDR2 YYDKDF (reference sequence). The CDR3 has 15 residues. The CDR3, as DNA: TGTGCCACCAGCCGCGTCAGGGGACGGTCGGCGGCCCAGTACTTC. This translates into CATSRVRGRSAAQYF. The full variable domain, with the rest looked up from reference TRBV15 and TRBJ2-5, is DAMVIQNPRYQVTQFGKPVTLSCSQTLNHNVMYWYQQKSSQAPKLLFHYYDKDFNNEADTPDNFQSRRPNTSFCFLDIRSPGLGDTAMYLCATSRVRGRSAAQYFGPGTRLLVL.

This clonotype was counted only a few times. CDR3: CASSVDLAVRDEQYF. The CDR3 region has the DNA TGTGCCAGCAGCGTAGATTTAGCGGTAAGGGACGAGCAGTACTTC. The V gene is TRBV9, the J gene TRBJ2-7, with D perhaps TRBD2 (6 bases). The CDR3 runs 15 residues. Per the germline V gene, CDR1 is SGDLS and CDR2 is YYNGEE. Trimming pared 0 bases from V and 5 bases from J, leaving 15 bases between.

CDR3 residues: CASSQEPLAGSTDTQYF. The DNA for the CDR3 is TGCGCCAGCAGCCAAGAACCCCTAGCGGGGAGCACAGATACGCAGTATTTT. The chain links TRBV4-1 to TRBJ2-3; 9 bases are shared with TRBD2. The CDR3 covers 17 residues. In germline, CDR1 is MGHRA, CDR2 YSYEKL. J lost 0 bases, V lost 0 bases, and 4 bases had no gene match.

This clonotype has a handful of counts. The V and J genes are TRBV7-3 and TRBJ1-2; D might be TRBD1 (5 bases). Germline V gene sequence: CDR1 SGHTA, CDR2 FQGTGA. Trimming stripped 0 bases from V and 4 bases from J, with 6 bases between. This CDR3 contains 13 residues. Written as DNA, the CDR3 is TGTGCCAGCAGCTTAACACAGGTCTATGGCTACACCTTC. Protein: CASSLTQVYGYTF.

This chain connects TRBV5-1 to TRBJ2-2; D might be TRBD2 (5 bases). Looked up from germline, CDR1 is SGHRS and CDR2 is YFSETQ. The CDR3 is 14 amino acids. V lost 3 bases to trimming and J lost 7 bases, with 13 bases between them. The CDR3: CASSSHGENGELFF. CDR3 nucleotides: TGCGCCAGCAGCTCCCACGGGGAGAACGGGGAGCTGTTTTTT.

The rearrangement links TRBV4-3 to TRBJ2-3; D perhaps matches TRBD2 (5 bases). The ends were cut back, 0 bases at V and 5 bases at J, with 9 bases in the middle. The CDR3 has 14 residues. The germline gives CDR1 LGHNA, CDR2 YSLEER. The CDR3 here is CASSQDRSGDTQYF. The CDR3 nucleotides read TGCGCCAGCAGCCAAGATAGAAGCGGAGATACGCAGTATTTT.

The rearrangement joins TRBV4-2 to TRBJ1-1, with D possibly TRBD1 on 6 matching bases. The CDR3 spans 16 residues. V gave up 4 bases and J gave up 1 base, with 16 bases separating them. The V gene's germline CDR1 is LGHNA and CDR2 YNFKEQ. The DNA for the CDR3 is TGTGCCAGCAGCCCGACCGGCACAGGGTCGAACACTGAAGCTTTCTTT. Translation gives CASSPTGTGSNTEAFF.

This clonotype was picked up many times. This chain joins TRBV12-3 or TRBV12-4 and TRBJ2-2; the D is unclear. The CDR3 consists of 13 residues. Trimming shortened V by 1 base and J by 6 bases, and 6 bases separated the two germline ends. As DNA, the CDR3 is TGTGCCAGCAGTTTAGGGGGATCCGGGGAGCTGTTTTTT. It is translated as CASSLGGSGELFF.

A few counts support this clonotype. The chain is built from TRBV29-1 and TRBJ2-3; 8 bases agree with TRBD2. This CDR3 has 12 residues. Germline CDR1 reads SQVTM; CDR2 reads ANQGSEA. The V and J ends lost 6 bases and 2 bases, in that order; junction bases with no gene match: 1. DNA of the CDR3: TGCAGCGTCGGGGGGGACACAGATACGCAGTATTTT. Its protein is CSVGGDTDTQYF.

The genes are TRBV12-3 or TRBV12-4 and TRBJ2-2, with no clear D. There are 13 residues in the CDR3. The ends were cut back, 1 base at V and 7 bases at J, with 7 bases in the middle. CDR3 DNA sequence: TGTGCCAGCAGTTTAGTTGCAGTCGGGGAGCTGTTTTTT. Its translation: CASSLVAVGELFF.

This clonotype has only a few counts. The chain has TRBV6-5 and TRBJ2-2; D might be TRBD2 (6 bases). This CDR3 region has 16 residues. Between the trimmed V and J ends, which lost 6 bases and 6 bases, there was a span of 20 bases. In germline, CDR1 is MNHEY, CDR2 SVGAGI. This CDR3 is CASRLRLGPGAGELFF. CDR3 bases: TGTGCCAGCAGACTCCGGCTCGGTCCGGGAGCCGGGGAGCTGTTTTTT.

This clonotype was recorded a few times. V and J are TRBV6-2 or TRBV6-3 and TRBJ2-3; TRBD2 matches at 7 bases. Germline V gives CDR1 MNHEY, CDR2 SVGEGT. The CDR3 totals 15 residues. The V and J ends lost 5 bases and 4 bases, in that order; junction bases with no gene match: 9. CDR3 sequence reads: CASSKESGIADTQYF. The CDR3 DNA is TGTGCCAGCAGTAAGGAAAGCGGGATTGCAGATACGCAGTATTTT.

J is TRBJ2-5 and V is TRBV18, with 11 bases identical to TRBD2. The CDR3 extends over 17 amino acids. Trimming took 5 bases from V and 5 from J; bases not matched to a gene: 13. The germline gives CDR1 KGHSH, CDR2 LQKENI. The CDR3 reads CASSTGTSGITRETQYF. The CDR3 nucleotides are TGTGCCAGCTCAACGGGGACTAGCGGTATTACGAGGGAGACCCAGTACTTC.

The gene calls are TRBV4-3 and TRBJ2-7; the match to TRBD2 covers 8 bases. The CDR3 is 17 amino acids. Germline trimming cut 0 bases from V and 2 bases from J; bases unmatched to any gene: 9. Germline lookup yields CDR1 LGHNA and CDR2 YSLEER. CDR3 nucleotides: TGCGCCAGCAGCCAAGATCAGAGGGGACTAGTACCCTACGAGCAGTACTTC. As protein: CASSQDQRGLVPYEQYF.

This clonotype occurred a few times. The chain is built from TRBV5-1 and TRBJ1-1, with a tentative D call TRBD1 (5 bases). The CDR3 consists of 17 residues. CDR1 SGHRS and CDR2 YFSETQ come from the germline V gene. V dropped 5 bases and J dropped 1 base, with 21 bases sitting between them. The CDR3 loop is CASSLYGTAIRNTEAFF. The DNA for the CDR3 is TGCGCCAGCAGTCTGTACGGGACGGCGATACGGAACACTGAAGCTTTCTTT.

The chain uses TRBV14 and TRBJ1-2; D not resolved. Germline CDR1 is SGHDN and CDR2 is FVKESK. This CDR3 is built from 14 residues. The V end lost 3 bases, the J end lost 4 bases, and 12 bases lay between the germline ends. CDR3 loop: CASSQSSISYGYTF. DNA of the CDR3: TGTGCCAGCAGCCAGTCCTCTATTAGCTATGGCTACACCTTC.

V gene TRBV2 combines with J gene TRBJ2-4, with TRBD1 matching 10 bases. Germline V lookup: CDR1 SNHLY, CDR2 FYNNEI. The CDR3 has 14 residues. V shed 7 bases and J 7 bases; nucleotides not matched to a gene: 7. The CDR3 bases are TGTGCCAGCAAGGGACAGGGGATTTGGAACATTCAGTACTTC. This gives the protein CASKGQGIWNIQYF.

The chain carries TRBV9 and TRBJ2-5, with D perhaps TRBD1 or TRBD2 (5 bases each). Per germline, CDR1 SGDLS and CDR2 YYNGEE. V gave up 3 bases and J gave up 1 base, with 13 bases separating them. The CDR3 contains 15 residues. The CDR3 sequence: CASSASPGGQETQYF. The DNA of the CDR3 is TGTGCCAGCAGCGCGAGCCCTGGGGGCCAAGAGACCCAGTACTTC.

The chain recombines TRBV9 with TRBJ2-3, with D perhaps TRBD2 (5 bases). V was pared by 3 bases and J by 2 bases, with 13 bases between. The CDR3 covers 15 residues. Germline V gene sequence: CDR1 SGDLS, CDR2 YYNGEE. This CDR3 is CASSATGGPTDTQYF. The CDR3 DNA reads TGTGCCAGCAGCGCGACCGGAGGTCCCACAGATACGCAGTATTTT.

This chain connects TRBV6-5 to TRBJ2-1, with D tentatively TRBD2 (5 bases). The CDR3 loop spans 17 amino acids. Trimming pared 0 bases from V and 5 bases from J, leaving 17 bases between. Germline assignment: CDR1 MNHEY and CDR2 SVGAGI. The CDR3 DNA reads TGTGCCAGCAGTTACTCGTTAGGGCGGGCGAACGACAATGAGCAGTTCTTC. Translated, it gives CASSYSLGRANDNEQFF.

The sample holds many counts of this clonotype. The chain recombines TRBV5-6 with TRBJ1-2; D call uncertain. Germline V CDR1 and CDR2: SGHDT, YYEEEE. Trimming removed 1 base at V and 0 bases at J, with 4 bases between. The length of the CDR3 is 13 residues. Here the CDR3 reads CASSLTANYGYTF. The CDR3, as DNA: TGTGCCAGCAGCTTGACAGCTAACTATGGCTACACCTTC.

This chain uses TRBV20-1 with TRBJ1-5; 8 nucleotides match TRBD1. The germline CDR1 and CDR2 sequences are DFQATT and SNEGSKA (reference sequence). J was trimmed by 3 bases and V by 1 base; bases with no gene match: 5. This CDR3 spans 15 amino acids. The CDR3 here is CSARALDRDNQPQHF. The CDR3 DNA sequence: TGCAGTGCTAGAGCCCTGGACAGGGACAATCAGCCCCAGCATTTT.

This chain joins TRBV7-9 and TRBJ2-1; D may be TRBD1 or TRBD2 (5 bases each). Trimming shortened V by 5 bases and J by 12 bases, and 17 bases separated the two germline ends. Looked up from germline, CDR1 is SEHNR and CDR2 is FQNEAQ (reference sequence). The CDR3 is made up of 13 amino acids. The CDR3 protein is CASSDRGRDGQFF. CDR3 nucleotide sequence: TGTGCCAGCAGCGACCGGGGTCGGGACGGGCAGTTCTTC.

This CDR3 reads CAISDSGLPYEQYF. CDR3 DNA sequence: TGTGCCATCAGTGATTCTGGGCTTCCCTACGAGCAGTACTTC. The chain joins TRBV10-3 to TRBJ2-7; D not certain. There are 14 residues in the CDR3. CDR1 is ENHRY and CDR2 is SYGVKD in the germline V gene. V lost 3 bases, J lost 2 bases, and 11 bases lay in between.

This rearrangement joins TRBV24-1 to TRBJ2-1; D remains ambiguous. CDR3 size: 13 residues. Germline V gene lookup returns CDR1 KGHDR and CDR2 SFDVKD. V lost 4 bases, J lost 4 bases, and 7 bases lay in between. The CDR3 protein is CATSEYSYNEQFF. In DNA, the CDR3 is TGTGCCACCAGTGAATACTCTTACAATGAGCAGTTCTTC.